This T cell receptor beta chain was recorded in a study of blood T cell repertoires in COVID-19. Study-level background: Samples taken during acute and convalescent COVID-19 were collected in the United States, Italy and Spain.

TCRdb's table, derived via immunoSEQ multiplex PCR, lists solely in-frame clones and lacks some. Among hundreds of thousands of clones listed, roughly 90% were seen once. This CDR3 has 14 amino acids. The V end was cut by 5 bases, the J end by 5 bases, with 11 bases between. Germline V lookup: CDR1 KGHDR, CDR2 SFDVKD. Those enrolled, adults aged roughly 18 to 89 years, came from 20 to 25 US areas. Cohort placement rested on clinical history that participants reported themselves. The source of this sequence is a woman aged 25 to 39 who had recovered from COVID-19. The sequenced material came from PBMCs or T cells enriched from blood (not recorded which). V and J are TRBV24-1 and TRBJ2-2; tentative D call: TRBD1 (6 bases). The CDR3 bases are TGTGCCACCAGTGTTGGGGGCAGGACCGGGGAGCTGTTTTTT. Protein product: CATSVGGRTGELFF.